The clone carrying this TCR beta chain was detected only once. Antigen: not known. Treatment here: oral pan-JAK inhibitor, 5-10 mg twice daily. A FACSAria was used to sort CD4+ and CD8+ T cells. These cells came from PBMCs. Extraction of RNA preceded its reverse transcription into cDNA, which served as the sequencing template. The repertoire was sequenced with immunoSEQ multiplex PCR; TCRdb's copy has only in-frame clones and lacks some. The sample shows more than 150,000 clones, 60% of them seen only once. These data originate in a study of CD8+ T cells in alopecia areata. Germline lookup yields CDR1 PRHDT and CDR2 FYEKMQ (reference sequence). This CDR3 has 15 residues. The V and J ends lost 3 bases and 5 bases, in that order; junction bases with no gene match: 9. Study-wide findings and caveats: Tofacitinib significantly reduced both scalp clonality and expanded CD8+ clones among the top 100.

The sequences come from CD4+ T cells sorted from blood, collected at week 4, from a patient treated with tofacitinib. This sequence originates from a human donor with alopecia areata. The chain joins TRBV13 to TRBJ1-1; 7 bases are shared with TRBD1. In DNA, the CDR3 is TGTGCCAGCAGCTTCTATATACAGGGGAGGACTGAAGCTTTCTTT. Translating gives CASSFYIQGRTEAFF.